The rows below give T cell receptor beta chains drawn from one sample of a study of Tregs in tolerant kidney transplant recipients. Data came from immunoSEQ multiplex PCR; TCRdb stores just in-frame clones and leaves some out. The sample lists around 50,000 clones, 80% to 90% occurring once. The sequencing sample was made of CD4+ T cells from blood. Source of these receptors: a human donor in good health. Both conserved end residues are part of each CDR3. A D gene is named only where the DNA matches it firmly. Not all rows give a size; the values are once, few, many and, for expanded clones, a class.

j_call: TRBJ2-1
clone_size: NA
cdr3_length: 15
v_call: TRBV5-5
d_call: NA
cdr3_nt: TGTGCCAGCAGCTTTGAGTCCTCCACCTACAATGAGCAGTTCTTC
cdr3_aa: CASSFESSTYNEQFF

j_call: TRBJ1-4
clone_size: NA
cdr3_length: 12
v_call: TRBV7-2
d_call: TRBD1
cdr3_nt: TGTGCCAGGGGATCTAGGGGGCCAAAACTGTTTTTT
cdr3_aa: CARGSRGPKLFF

j_call: TRBJ1-6
clone_size: NA
cdr3_length: 13
v_call: TRBV30
d_call: NA
cdr3_nt: TGTGCCTGGAGTCCACAAGATAATTCACCCCTCCACTTT
cdr3_aa: CAWSPQDNSPLHF

j_call: TRBJ2-1
clone_size: NA
cdr3_length: 15
v_call: TRBV9
d_call: TRBD1
cdr3_nt: TGTGCCAGCAGCGTAGAGGGACAGGGTGGTAATGAGCAGTTCTTC
cdr3_aa: CASSVEGQGGNEQFF

j_call: TRBJ1-4
clone_size: NA
cdr3_length: 16
v_call: TRBV5-1
d_call: NA
cdr3_nt: TGCGCCAGCAGCTTGGCTAGGGAGGTACGCATTGAAAAACTGTTTTTT
cdr3_aa: CASSLAREVRIEKLFF

j_call: TRBJ2-7
clone_size: NA
cdr3_length: 15
v_call: TRBV7-2
d_call: NA
cdr3_nt: TGTGCCAGCAGCTTACGCCCGGTGATTGCCGCAGAGCAGTACTTC
cdr3_aa: CASSLRPVIAAEQYF

j_call: TRBJ2-7
clone_size: NA
cdr3_length: 16
v_call: TRBV19
d_call: TRBD2
cdr3_nt: TGTGCCAGTAGTAGGGGCCCGACTAGCGGCCCCTACGAGCAGTACTTC
cdr3_aa: CASSRGPTSGPYEQYF

j_call: TRBJ1-1
clone_size: NA
cdr3_length: 16
v_call: TRBV5-8
d_call: TRBD1
cdr3_nt: TGTGCCAGCAGCATACCTCTACAGGGGGCGAGAACTGAAGCTTTCTTT
cdr3_aa: CASSIPLQGARTEAFF

j_call: TRBJ1-5
clone_size: NA
cdr3_length: 14
v_call: TRBV5-8
d_call: NA
cdr3_nt: TGTGCCAGCAGCCTCTGGGGTGGCAATCAGCCCCAGCATTTT
cdr3_aa: CASSLWGGNQPQHF

j_call: TRBJ2-5
clone_size: NA
cdr3_length: 16
v_call: TRBV2
d_call: TRBD2
cdr3_nt: TGTGCCAGCAGGGACATACTAGCGGGGTACCAAGAGACCCAGTACTTC
cdr3_aa: CASRDILAGYQETQYF

j_call: TRBJ2-5
clone_size: once
cdr3_length: 18
v_call: TRBV7-6
d_call: TRBD1
cdr3_nt: TGTGCCAGCAGCTTAGCGAGGGGTCGGACAGGGGTCCAAGAGACCCAGTACTTC
cdr3_aa: CASSLARGRTGVQETQYF